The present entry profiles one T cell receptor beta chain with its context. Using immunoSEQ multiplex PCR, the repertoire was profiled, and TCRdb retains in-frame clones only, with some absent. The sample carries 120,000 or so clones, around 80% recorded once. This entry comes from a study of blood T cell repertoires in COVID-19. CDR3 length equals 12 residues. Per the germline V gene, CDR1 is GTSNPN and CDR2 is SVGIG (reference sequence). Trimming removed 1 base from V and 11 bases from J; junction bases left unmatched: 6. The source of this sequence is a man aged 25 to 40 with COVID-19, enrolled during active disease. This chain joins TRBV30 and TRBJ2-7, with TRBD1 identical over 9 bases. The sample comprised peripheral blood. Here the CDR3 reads CAWSDTRDREYF. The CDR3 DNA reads TGTGCCTGGAGTGACACCCGGGACAGGGAGTACTTC.